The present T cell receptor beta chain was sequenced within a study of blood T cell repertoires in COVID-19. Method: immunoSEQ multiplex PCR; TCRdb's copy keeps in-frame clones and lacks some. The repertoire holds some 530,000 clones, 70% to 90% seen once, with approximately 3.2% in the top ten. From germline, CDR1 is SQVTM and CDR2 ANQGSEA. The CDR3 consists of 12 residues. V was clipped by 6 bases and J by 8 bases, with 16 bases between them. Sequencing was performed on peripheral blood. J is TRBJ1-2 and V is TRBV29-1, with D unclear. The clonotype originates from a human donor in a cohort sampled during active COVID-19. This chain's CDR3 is CSVAPPRGGYTF. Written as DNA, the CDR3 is TGCAGCGTGGCTCCGCCTAGAGGAGGCTACACCTTC.